This T cell receptor beta chain appears in the sequencing data of a study of lymphopenia after photon versus proton radiotherapy. Study outcomes and limitations: Only patients who died were analyzed for survival; proton advantage is unproven. Larger post-nadir TCR diversity loss correlated inversely with survival in deceased patients.

Assay used: immunoSEQ multiplex PCR; TCRdb lists only in-frame clones, some missing. The repertoire holds roughly 3,000 clones, approximately 94% seen once, with 1.5% to 2% in the top ten. CDR1 SEHNR and CDR2 FQNEAQ come from the germline V gene (reference sequence). Germline trimming cut 1 base from V and 10 bases from J; bases unmatched to any gene: 2. The CDR3 runs 14 residues. As concerns this clone: Its antigen is unknown.

Material: peripheral blood, obtained from a patient treated with photon-based radiotherapy. The sequence came from a woman aged 65 to 85 with pancreatic cancer. The chain joins TRBV7-9 to TRBJ1-6, with 9 bases identical to TRBD1. The CDR3 coding sequence is TGTGCCAGCAGCTTAGACAGGGGGCGATCACCCCTCCACTTT. This sequence encodes CASSLDRGRSPLHF.